The rows below give T cell receptor beta chains drawn from one sample of a study of control samples from healthy donors and cancer patients. Clones were read by immunoSEQ multiplex PCR, and TCRdb kept only the in-frame ones, dropping some. The table shows some 140,000 clones, with approximately 86% occurring only once. The sequenced sample consisted of blood. The source of these receptors is a woman aged 25-40 years in good health. Each CDR3 is given without its conserved first and last residue.

CDR3	V	J
ASSLSGGRYEQY	TRBV6-5	TRBJ2-7
ASSLALETQY	TRBV5-1	TRBJ2-5
ASSPREYGYGYT	TRBV7-2	TRBJ1-2
ASGGQGYNEQF	TRBV19	TRBJ2-1
ASSLGGGTEAF	TRBV27	TRBJ1-1
ASSPWTGASGNTIY	TRBV18	TRBJ1-3
ASNQNTEAF	TRBV6-6	TRBJ1-1
ASTDTLGEELF	TRBV11-2	TRBJ2-2
ASSNRDRGTHLTGWQF	TRBV28	TRBJ2-1
AIRQGSGANVLT	TRBV10-3	TRBJ2-6
ASRGQIYGYT	TRBV2	TRBJ1-2
ASSVGRGGHTGELF	TRBV9	TRBJ2-2
ASSPQAVGTATEAF	TRBV4-2	TRBJ1-1
ASSTLLTGRETQY	TRBV5-1	TRBJ2-5
ASSPINFYGYT	TRBV2	TRBJ1-2
ASSKRRLADLDNEQF	TRBV7-2	TRBJ2-1
ASTSDPNTQY	TRBV25-1	TRBJ2-3
ASSYGTPRNLY	TRBV19	TRBJ2-7
ASSLSQGNTGELF	TRBV11-3	TRBJ2-2
ASSSPPQGAGETQY	TRBV28	TRBJ2-5
AWRAYSPQGYGYT	TRBV30	TRBJ1-2
ATSRDSRTVLYGYT	TRBV15	TRBJ1-2
ASTVSSGSFDEQF	TRBV5-1	TRBJ2-1